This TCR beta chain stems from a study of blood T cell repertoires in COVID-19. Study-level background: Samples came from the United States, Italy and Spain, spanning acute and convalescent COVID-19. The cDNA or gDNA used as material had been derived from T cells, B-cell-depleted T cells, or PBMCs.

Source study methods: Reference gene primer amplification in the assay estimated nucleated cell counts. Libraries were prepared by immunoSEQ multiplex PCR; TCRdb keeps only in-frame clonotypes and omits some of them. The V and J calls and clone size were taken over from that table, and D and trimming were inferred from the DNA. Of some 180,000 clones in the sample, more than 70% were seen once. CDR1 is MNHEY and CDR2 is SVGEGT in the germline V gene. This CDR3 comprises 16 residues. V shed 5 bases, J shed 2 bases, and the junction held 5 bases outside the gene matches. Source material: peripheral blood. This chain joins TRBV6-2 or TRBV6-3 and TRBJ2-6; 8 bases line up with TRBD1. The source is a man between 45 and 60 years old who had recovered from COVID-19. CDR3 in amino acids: CASSQGQAAGANVLTF. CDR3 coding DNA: TGTGCCAGCAGTCAGGGACAGGCCGCTGGGGCCAACGTCCTGACTTTC.